This TCR beta chain was obtained from a study of blood T cell repertoires in COVID-19. Under the authors' procedure: Estimation of nucleated cell counts relied on the amplification of reference gene primers. Data came from immunoSEQ multiplex PCR; TCRdb stores just in-frame clones and leaves some out. The DNA gave D and trimming, while V, J and clone size come from that table. The sample yields approximately 28,000 clones, over 70% seen once. The germline gives CDR1 LNHDA, CDR2 SQIVND (reference sequence). Trimming at V came to 8 bases and at J to 5 bases, leaving 14 bases not matched to a gene. This CDR3 is built from 16 residues.

What was sequenced was peripheral blood. This receptor was obtained from a woman aged 55 to 70 with acute or convalescent COVID-19. The rearrangement links TRBV19 to TRBJ1-4, with TRBD1 identical over 7 bases. The CDR3 nucleotides are TGTGCCAGTGGAGACCCCACAGGGGTTAGAAATGAAAAACTGTTTTTT. Its translation is CASGDPTGVRNEKLFF. Together with reference TRBV19 and TRBJ1-4, the CDR3 gives the full variable domain: DGGITQSPKYLFRKEGQNVTLSCEQNLNHDAMYWYRQDPGQGLRLIYYSQIVNDFQKGDIAEGYSVSREKKESFPLTVTSAQKNPTAFYLCASGDPTGVRNEKLFFGSGTQLSVL.